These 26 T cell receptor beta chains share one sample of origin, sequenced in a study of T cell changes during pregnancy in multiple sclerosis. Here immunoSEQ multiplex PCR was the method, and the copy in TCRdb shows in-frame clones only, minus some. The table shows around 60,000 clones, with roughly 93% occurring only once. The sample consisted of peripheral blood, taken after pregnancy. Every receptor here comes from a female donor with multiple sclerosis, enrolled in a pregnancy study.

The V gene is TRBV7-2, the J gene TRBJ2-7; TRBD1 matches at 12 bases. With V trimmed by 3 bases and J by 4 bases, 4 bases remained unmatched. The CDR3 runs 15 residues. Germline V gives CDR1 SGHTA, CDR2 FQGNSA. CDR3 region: CASSLGTGGAYEQYF. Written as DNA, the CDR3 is TGTGCCAGCAGCTTGGGGACAGGGGGCGCGTACGAGCAGTACTTC.

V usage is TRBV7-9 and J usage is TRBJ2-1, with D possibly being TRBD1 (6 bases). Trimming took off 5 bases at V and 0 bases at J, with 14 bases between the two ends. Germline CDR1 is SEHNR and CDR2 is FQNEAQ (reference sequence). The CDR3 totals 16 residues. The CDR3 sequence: CASSLIQGDSYNEQFF. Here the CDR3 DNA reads TGTGCCAGCAGCCTCATACAGGGTGACTCCTACAATGAGCAGTTCTTC.

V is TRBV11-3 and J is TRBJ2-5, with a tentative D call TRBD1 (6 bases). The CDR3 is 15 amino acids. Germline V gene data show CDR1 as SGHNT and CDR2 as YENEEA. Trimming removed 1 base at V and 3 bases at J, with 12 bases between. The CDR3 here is CASSLVWDKEETQYF. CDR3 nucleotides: TGTGCCAGCAGCTTAGTCTGGGACAAGGAAGAGACCCAGTACTTC.

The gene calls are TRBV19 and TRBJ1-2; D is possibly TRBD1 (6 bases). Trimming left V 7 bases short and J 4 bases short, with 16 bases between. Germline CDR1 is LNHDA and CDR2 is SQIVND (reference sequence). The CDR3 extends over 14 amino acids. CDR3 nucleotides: TGTGCCAGTACTAGGGGGTCCGCAATCTATGGCTACACCTTC. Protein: CASTRGSAIYGYTF.

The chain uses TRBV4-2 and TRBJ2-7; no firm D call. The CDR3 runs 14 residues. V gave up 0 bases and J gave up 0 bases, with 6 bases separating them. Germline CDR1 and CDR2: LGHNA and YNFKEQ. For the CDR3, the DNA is TGTGCCAGCAGCCAAGAGTGGCTCTCCTACGAGCAGTACTTC. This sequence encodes CASSQEWLSYEQYF.

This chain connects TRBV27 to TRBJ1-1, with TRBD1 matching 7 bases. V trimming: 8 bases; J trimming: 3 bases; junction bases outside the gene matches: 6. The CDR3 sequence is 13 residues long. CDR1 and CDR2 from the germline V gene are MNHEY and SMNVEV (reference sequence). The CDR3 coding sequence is TGTGCCAGCGGGAGACAGGGCTACACTGAAGCTTTCTTT. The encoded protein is CASGRQGYTEAFF.

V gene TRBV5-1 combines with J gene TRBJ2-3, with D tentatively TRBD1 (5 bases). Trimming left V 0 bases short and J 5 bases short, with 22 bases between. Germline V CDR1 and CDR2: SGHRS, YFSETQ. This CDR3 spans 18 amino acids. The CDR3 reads CASSLEAPQVLLLDTQYF. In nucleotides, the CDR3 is TGCGCCAGCAGCTTGGAAGCCCCACAGGTACTGCTCTTAGATACGCAGTATTTT.

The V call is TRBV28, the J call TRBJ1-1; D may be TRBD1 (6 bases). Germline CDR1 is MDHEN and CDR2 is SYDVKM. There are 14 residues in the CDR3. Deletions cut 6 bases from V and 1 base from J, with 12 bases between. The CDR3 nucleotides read TGTGCCAGCAGACACTCAGGGGAGAACACTGAAGCTTTCTTT. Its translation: CASRHSGENTEAFF.

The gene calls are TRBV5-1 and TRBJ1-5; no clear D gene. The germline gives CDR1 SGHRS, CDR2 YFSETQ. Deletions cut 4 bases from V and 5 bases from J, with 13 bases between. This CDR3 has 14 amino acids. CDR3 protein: CASSTQPGDQPQHF. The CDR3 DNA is TGCGCCAGCAGCACCCAACCCGGGGATCAGCCCCAGCATTTT.

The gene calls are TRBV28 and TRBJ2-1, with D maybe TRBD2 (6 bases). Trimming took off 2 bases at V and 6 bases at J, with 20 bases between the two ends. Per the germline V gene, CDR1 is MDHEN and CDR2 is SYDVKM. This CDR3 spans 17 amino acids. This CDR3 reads CASSLTFEGKEGNEQFF. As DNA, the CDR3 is TGTGCCAGCAGTTTAACTTTTGAGGGAAAGGAGGGCAATGAGCAGTTCTTC.

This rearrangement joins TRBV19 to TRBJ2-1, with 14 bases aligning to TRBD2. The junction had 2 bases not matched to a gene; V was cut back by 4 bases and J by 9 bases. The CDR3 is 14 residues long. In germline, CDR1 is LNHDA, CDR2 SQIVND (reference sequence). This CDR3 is CASSKGLAGVEQFF. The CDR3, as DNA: TGTGCCAGTAGTAAGGGACTAGCGGGAGTTGAGCAGTTCTTC. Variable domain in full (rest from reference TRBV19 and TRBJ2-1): DGGITQSPKYLFRKEGQNVTLSCEQNLNHDAMYWYRQDPGQGLRLIYYSQIVNDFQKGDIAEGYSVSREKKESFPLTVTSAQKNPTAFYLCASSKGLAGVEQFFGPGTRLTVL.

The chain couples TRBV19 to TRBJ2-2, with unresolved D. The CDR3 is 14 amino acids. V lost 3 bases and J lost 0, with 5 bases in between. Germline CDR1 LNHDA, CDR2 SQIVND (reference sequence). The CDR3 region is CASSILSNTGELFF. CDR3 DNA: TGTGCCAGTAGTATTCTTTCGAACACCGGGGAGCTGTTTTTT.

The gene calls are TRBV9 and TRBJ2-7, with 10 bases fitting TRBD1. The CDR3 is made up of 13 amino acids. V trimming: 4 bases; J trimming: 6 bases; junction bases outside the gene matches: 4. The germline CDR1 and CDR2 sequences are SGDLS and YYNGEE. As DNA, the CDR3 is TGTGCCAGCAGCACAGGGACAGGGGCCGAGCAGTACTTC. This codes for CASSTGTGAEQYF. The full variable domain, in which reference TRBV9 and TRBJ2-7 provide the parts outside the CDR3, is DSGVTQTPKHLITATGQRVTLRCSPRSGDLSVYWYQQSLDQGLQFLIQYYNGEERAKGNILERFSAQQFPDLHSELNLSSLELGDSALYFCASSTGTGAEQYFGPGTRLTVT.

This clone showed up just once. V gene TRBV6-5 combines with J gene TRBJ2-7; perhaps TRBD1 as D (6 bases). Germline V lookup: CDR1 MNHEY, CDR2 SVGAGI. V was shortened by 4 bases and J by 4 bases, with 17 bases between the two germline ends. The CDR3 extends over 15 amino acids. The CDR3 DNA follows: TGTGCCAGCAGTTCCCTTCCGGGACATATGTACGAGCAGTACTTC. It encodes CASSSLPGHMYEQYF.

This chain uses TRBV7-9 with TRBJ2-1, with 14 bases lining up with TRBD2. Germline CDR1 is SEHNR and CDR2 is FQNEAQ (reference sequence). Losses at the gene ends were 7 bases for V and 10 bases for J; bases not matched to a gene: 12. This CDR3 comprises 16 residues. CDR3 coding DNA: TGTGCCAGCACTCTCGGGACTAGCGGGGGCCTGGAGGAGCAGTTCTTC. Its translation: CASTLGTSGGLEEQFF. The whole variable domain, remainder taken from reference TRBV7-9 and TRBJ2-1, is DTGVSQNPRHKITKRGQNVTFRCDPISEHNRLYWYRQTLGQGPEFLTYFQNEAQLEKSRLLSDRFSAERPKGSFSTLEIQRTEQGDSAMYLCASTLGTSGGLEEQFFGPGTRLTVL.

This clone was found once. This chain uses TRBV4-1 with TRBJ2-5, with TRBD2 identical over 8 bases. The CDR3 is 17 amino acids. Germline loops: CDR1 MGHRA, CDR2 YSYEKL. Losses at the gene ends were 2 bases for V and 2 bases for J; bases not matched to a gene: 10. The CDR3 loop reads CASSQTTSGGGQETQYF. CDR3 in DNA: TGCGCCAGCAGCCAAACAACTAGCGGAGGGGGGCAAGAGACCCAGTACTTC.

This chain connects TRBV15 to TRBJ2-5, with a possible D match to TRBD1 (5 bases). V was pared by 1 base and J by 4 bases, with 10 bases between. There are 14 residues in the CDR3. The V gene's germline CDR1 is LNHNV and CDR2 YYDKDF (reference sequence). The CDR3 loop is CATSRVGASETQYF. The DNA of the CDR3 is TGTGCCACCAGCAGAGTTGGGGCCTCAGAGACCCAGTACTTC.

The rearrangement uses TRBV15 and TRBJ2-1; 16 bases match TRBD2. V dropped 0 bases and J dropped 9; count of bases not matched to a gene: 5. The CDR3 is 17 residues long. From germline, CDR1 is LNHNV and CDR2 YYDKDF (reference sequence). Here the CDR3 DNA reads TGTGCCACCAGCAGAGAGGGACTAGCGGGAGGGGGAAGTGAGCAGTTCTTC. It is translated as CATSREGLAGGGSEQFF.

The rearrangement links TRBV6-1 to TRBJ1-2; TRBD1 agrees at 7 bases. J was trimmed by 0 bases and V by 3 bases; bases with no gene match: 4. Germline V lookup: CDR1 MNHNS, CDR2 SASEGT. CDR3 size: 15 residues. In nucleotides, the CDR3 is TGTGCCAGCAGTGATACAGGGGCCCCTAACTATGGCTACACCTTC. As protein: CASSDTGAPNYGYTF.

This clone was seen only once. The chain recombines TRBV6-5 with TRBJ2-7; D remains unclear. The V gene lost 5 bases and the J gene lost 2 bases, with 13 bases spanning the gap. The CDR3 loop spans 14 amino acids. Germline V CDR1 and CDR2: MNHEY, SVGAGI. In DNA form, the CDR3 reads TGTGCCAGCAGTGGTAGCCCCGGTCCCTACGAGCAGTACTTC. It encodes CASSGSPGPYEQYF.

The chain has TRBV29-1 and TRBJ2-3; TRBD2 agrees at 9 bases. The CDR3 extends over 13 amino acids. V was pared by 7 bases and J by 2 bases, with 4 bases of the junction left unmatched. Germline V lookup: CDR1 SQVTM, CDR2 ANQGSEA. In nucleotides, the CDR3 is TGCAGCGCAGGACTAGCGAACACAGATACGCAGTATTTT. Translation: CSAGLANTDTQYF.

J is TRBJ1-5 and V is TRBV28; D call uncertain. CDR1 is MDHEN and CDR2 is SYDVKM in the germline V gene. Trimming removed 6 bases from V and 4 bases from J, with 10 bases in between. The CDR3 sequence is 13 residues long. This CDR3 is CASRERGNQPQHF. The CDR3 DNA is TGTGCCAGCAGAGAGAGAGGAAATCAGCCCCAGCATTTT.

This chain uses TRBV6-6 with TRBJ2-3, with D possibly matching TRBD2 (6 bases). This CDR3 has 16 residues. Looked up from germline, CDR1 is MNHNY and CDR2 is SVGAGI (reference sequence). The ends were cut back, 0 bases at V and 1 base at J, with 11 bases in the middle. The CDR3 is CASSYSSGLGTDTQYF. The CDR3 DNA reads TGTGCCAGCAGTTACTCGAGCGGGCTAGGCACAGATACGCAGTATTTT.

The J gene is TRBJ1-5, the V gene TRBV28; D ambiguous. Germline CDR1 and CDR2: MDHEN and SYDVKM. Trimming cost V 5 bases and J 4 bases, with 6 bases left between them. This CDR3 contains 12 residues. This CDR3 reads CASSPYNQPQHF. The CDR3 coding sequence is TGTGCCAGCAGTCCCTATAATCAGCCCCAGCATTTT.

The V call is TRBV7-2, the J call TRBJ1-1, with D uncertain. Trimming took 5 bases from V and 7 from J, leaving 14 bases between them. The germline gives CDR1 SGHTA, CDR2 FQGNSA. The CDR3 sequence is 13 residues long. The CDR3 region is CASSPNLRLEAFF. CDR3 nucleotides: TGTGCCAGCAGCCCGAACCTTCGACTTGAAGCTTTCTTT.

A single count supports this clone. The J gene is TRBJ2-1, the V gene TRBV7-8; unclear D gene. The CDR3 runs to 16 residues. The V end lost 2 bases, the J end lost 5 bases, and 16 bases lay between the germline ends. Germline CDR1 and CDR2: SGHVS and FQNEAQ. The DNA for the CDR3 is TGTGCCAGCAGCTTATTCCAAACCATATTAGACAATGAGCAGTTCTTC. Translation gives CASSLFQTILDNEQFF.